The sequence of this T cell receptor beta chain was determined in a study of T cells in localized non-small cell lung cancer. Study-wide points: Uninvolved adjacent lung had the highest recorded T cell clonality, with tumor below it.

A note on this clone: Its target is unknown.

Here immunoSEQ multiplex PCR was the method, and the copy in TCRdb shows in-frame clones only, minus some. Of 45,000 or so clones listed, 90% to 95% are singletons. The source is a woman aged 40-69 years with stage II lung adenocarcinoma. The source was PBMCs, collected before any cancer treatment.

CDR3 in amino acids: CASSLMVGGDRVQPQHF. The DNA for the CDR3 is TGTGCCAGCAGCTTGATGGTAGGCGGAGATAGGGTTCAGCCCCAGCATTTT. This rearrangement joins TRBV5-8 to TRBJ1-5; D is unclear. CDR1 and CDR2 (germline): SGHTS, YDEGEE. Trimming removed 1 base at V and 6 bases at J, with 20 bases between. The CDR3 covers 17 residues.